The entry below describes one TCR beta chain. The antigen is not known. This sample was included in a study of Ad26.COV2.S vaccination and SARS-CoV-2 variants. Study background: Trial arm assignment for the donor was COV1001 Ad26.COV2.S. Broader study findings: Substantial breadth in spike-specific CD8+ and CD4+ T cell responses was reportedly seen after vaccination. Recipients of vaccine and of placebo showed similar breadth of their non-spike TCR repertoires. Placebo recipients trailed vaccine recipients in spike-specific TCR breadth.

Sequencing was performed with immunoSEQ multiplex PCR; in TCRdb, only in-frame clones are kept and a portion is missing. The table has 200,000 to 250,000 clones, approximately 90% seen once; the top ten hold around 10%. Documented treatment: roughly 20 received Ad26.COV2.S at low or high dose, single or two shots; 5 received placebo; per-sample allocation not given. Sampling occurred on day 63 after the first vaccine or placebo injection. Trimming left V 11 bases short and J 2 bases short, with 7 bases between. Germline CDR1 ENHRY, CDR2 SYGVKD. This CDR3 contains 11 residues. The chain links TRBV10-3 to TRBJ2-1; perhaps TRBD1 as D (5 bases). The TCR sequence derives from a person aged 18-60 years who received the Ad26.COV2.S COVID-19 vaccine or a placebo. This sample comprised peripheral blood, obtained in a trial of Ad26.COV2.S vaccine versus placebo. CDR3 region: CAGATYNEQFF. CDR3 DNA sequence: TGTGCCGGGGCTACCTACAATGAGCAGTTCTTC.